The clone carrying this TCR beta chain was picked up one time. The antigen remains unidentified. Treatment meaning: some 20 received Ad26.COV2.S at low or high dose, single or two shots; 5 received placebo; per-sample allocation not given. The samples were gathered on day 63 after the first injection of vaccine or placebo. This Boston cohort included adults aged 18-55 years. Profiled with immunoSEQ multiplex PCR; TCRdb holds only in-frame clones, not every one. This sample has about 350,000 clones; roughly 91% occur once, and the top ten carry 5%. Germline CDR1 reads MNHEY; CDR2 reads SVGEGT. Trimming at V came to 2 bases and at J to 9 bases, leaving 22 bases not matched to a gene. This CDR3 spans 20 amino acids. This sample is drawn from a study of Ad26.COV2.S vaccination and SARS-CoV-2 variants. Study information: Enrollment placed the donor in the COV1001 Ad26.COV2.S trial arm.

Whole-study results and caveats: Placebo recipients had lower spike-specific TCR breadth than vaccine recipients.

V usage is TRBV6-2 or TRBV6-3 and J usage is TRBJ2-1, with 10 positions matching TRBD2. The sequence derives from a person between 18 and 65 years old who received the Ad26.COV2.S COVID-19 vaccine or a placebo. The starting material was peripheral blood, obtained in a trial of Ad26.COV2.S vaccine versus placebo. The CDR3 protein is CASSYGWLAGESRVWGEQFF. Written as DNA, the CDR3 is TGTGCCAGCAGTTACGGTTGGCTAGCGGGAGAATCCCGTGTGTGGGGTGAGCAGTTCTTC.